Listed below are T cell receptor beta chains from one sample, sequenced in a study of T-cell memory formation after mild COVID-19. TCRdb used MiXCR to reprocess the 5' RACE reads, holding one entry per CDR3 protein. This table has under 650,000 distinct CDR3 sequences, about 20% appearing once. Input material: PBMCs or a T cell subset sorted from them (not recorded which). Receptor source: an adult woman who had mild COVID-19 (a few samples of this study predate the infection). Cell type and time point are not known. The CDR3 runs from the conserved cysteine through the conserved F or W. A D gene is named only where the DNA matches it firmly. Size is omitted from some rows. Given values are once, few, many or a class for expanded clones.

v_call: TRBV23-1; clone_size: few; d_call: -; j_call: TRBJ2-7; cdr3_aa: CASTIAEQYF; cdr3_nt: TGCGCCAGCACGATAGCCGAGCAGTACTTC
v_call: TRBV12-3/TRBV12-4; clone_size: -; d_call: -; j_call: TRBJ2-4; cdr3_aa: CASSPRLGLQYF; cdr3_nt: TGTGCCAGCAGTCCGCGACTCGGTCTTCAGTACTTC
v_call: TRBV5-4; clone_size: few; d_call: TRBD1; j_call: TRBJ2-7; cdr3_aa: CASSLEPGTGGSYEQYF; cdr3_nt: TGTGCCAGCAGCTTGGAACCCGGGACAGGGGGCTCCTACGAGCAGTACTTC
v_call: TRBV6-2/TRBV6-3; clone_size: -; d_call: TRBD1; j_call: TRBJ1-1; cdr3_aa: CASSYPTDRENTEAFF; cdr3_nt: TGTGCCAGCAGTTACCCTACGGACAGGGAGAACACTGAAGCTTTCTTT
v_call: TRBV12-3/TRBV12-4; clone_size: few; d_call: -; j_call: TRBJ2-1; cdr3_aa: CASITRGEQFF; cdr3_nt: TGTGCCAGCATCACCCGAGGGGAGCAGTTCTTC
v_call: TRBV24-1; clone_size: few; d_call: -; j_call: TRBJ1-5; cdr3_aa: CATSDPQASSNQPQHF; cdr3_nt: TGTGCCACCAGTGATCCACAGGCTTCCAGCAATCAGCCCCAGCATTTT
v_call: TRBV2; clone_size: -; d_call: -; j_call: TRBJ1-5; cdr3_aa: CASSDSQVDQPQHF; cdr3_nt: TGTGCCAGCAGTGATTCCCAAGTTGATCAGCCCCAGCATTTT
v_call: TRBV20-1; clone_size: few; d_call: -; j_call: TRBJ2-7; cdr3_aa: CSAREPFGSYEQYF; cdr3_nt: TGCAGTGCTAGAGAACCTTTCGGGAGTTACGAGCAGTACTTC
v_call: TRBV10-3; clone_size: -; d_call: -; j_call: TRBJ1-3; cdr3_aa: CAISADWPSGNTIYF; cdr3_nt: TGTGCCATCAGTGCAGACTGGCCCTCTGGAAACACCATATATTTT
v_call: TRBV7-9; clone_size: -; d_call: -; j_call: TRBJ2-7; cdr3_aa: CASSYRDGSSYEQYF; cdr3_nt: TGTGCCAGCAGCTACCGGGACGGGAGCTCCTACGAGCAGTACTTC
v_call: TRBV30; clone_size: few; d_call: -; j_call: TRBJ1-5; cdr3_aa: CAWSREGNQPQHF; cdr3_nt: TGTGCCTGGTCCCGGGAGGGAAATCAGCCCCAGCATTTT
v_call: TRBV18; clone_size: -; d_call: -; j_call: TRBJ1-5; cdr3_aa: CASSPQGFEPQHF; cdr3_nt: TGTGCCAGCTCACCGCAGGGTTTCGAGCCCCAGCATTTT
v_call: TRBV6-5; clone_size: few; d_call: -; j_call: TRBJ2-1; cdr3_aa: CASSPPRGWWFF; cdr3_nt: TGTGCCAGCAGCCCCCCCCGGGGCTGGTGGTTCTTC
v_call: TRBV7-6; clone_size: -; d_call: TRBD2; j_call: TRBJ2-2; cdr3_aa: CASSLGTTSEVGAGELFF; cdr3_nt: TGTGCCAGCAGCTTAGGGACGACTAGCGAGGTCGGGGCCGGGGAGCTGTTTTTT
v_call: TRBV10-3; clone_size: -; d_call: TRBD1; j_call: TRBJ2-2; cdr3_aa: CAINSRQGETGELFF; cdr3_nt: TGTGCCATCAACTCCCGACAGGGAGAGACCGGGGAGCTGTTTTTT
v_call: TRBV6-2/TRBV6-3; clone_size: -; d_call: -; j_call: TRBJ1-1; cdr3_aa: CASTVAGSTEAFF; cdr3_nt: TGTGCCAGCACCGTGGCAGGGTCCACTGAAGCTTTCTTT
v_call: TRBV7-9; clone_size: -; d_call: -; j_call: TRBJ1-6; cdr3_aa: CASRGSSSPLHF; cdr3_nt: TGTGCCAGCAGGGGATCTAGCTCACCCCTCCACTTT
v_call: TRBV12-3/TRBV12-4; clone_size: -; d_call: -; j_call: TRBJ1-1; cdr3_aa: CASSFGEEAFF; cdr3_nt: TGTGCCAGCAGTTTCGGGGAAGAAGCTTTCTTT
v_call: TRBV7-9; clone_size: few; d_call: TRBD2; j_call: TRBJ2-5; cdr3_aa: CASSLSSGSGETQYF; cdr3_nt: TGTGCCAGCAGCTTATCTAGCGGGAGCGGTGAGACCCAGTACTTC
v_call: TRBV4-1; clone_size: few; d_call: -; j_call: TRBJ1-2; cdr3_aa: CASSQRRGDNYGYTF; cdr3_nt: TGCGCCAGCAGCCAACGTCGCGGGGATAACTATGGCTACACCTTC
v_call: TRBV6-2/TRBV6-3; clone_size: -; d_call: -; j_call: TRBJ2-7; cdr3_aa: CASSYLGGTGEQYF; cdr3_nt: TGTGCCAGCAGTTACCTGGGCGGGACGGGCGAGCAGTACTTC
v_call: TRBV12-3/TRBV12-4; clone_size: -; d_call: -; j_call: TRBJ2-1; cdr3_aa: CASSSDRTPPTYNEQFF; cdr3_nt: TGTGCCAGCAGTTCAGACCGGACGCCCCCAACCTACAATGAGCAGTTCTTC
v_call: TRBV25-1; clone_size: -; d_call: -; j_call: TRBJ1-1; cdr3_aa: CASSGAGRDTEAFF; cdr3_nt: TGTGCCAGTTCCGGGGCAGGGAGGGACACTGAAGCTTTCTTT
v_call: TRBV7-9; clone_size: few; d_call: -; j_call: TRBJ1-5; cdr3_aa: CASSLVGGQPNQPQHF; cdr3_nt: TGTGCCAGCAGCTTAGTCGGTGGGCAGCCCAATCAGCCCCAGCATTTT
v_call: TRBV7-9; clone_size: -; d_call: TRBD1; j_call: TRBJ2-1; cdr3_aa: CASTPIEGTGGFNEQFF; cdr3_nt: TGTGCCAGCACCCCAATAGAGGGGACAGGGGGCTTCAATGAGCAGTTCTTC
v_call: TRBV5-5; clone_size: few; d_call: -; j_call: TRBJ2-7; cdr3_aa: CASSPIPDKGGTYEQYF; cdr3_nt: TGTGCCAGCAGTCCCATTCCAGACAAAGGGGGAACCTACGAGCAGTACTTC
v_call: TRBV20-1; clone_size: -; d_call: TRBD2; j_call: TRBJ2-5; cdr3_aa: CSASTGGRETQYF; cdr3_nt: TGCAGTGCTAGTACGGGGGGTCGGGAGACCCAGTACTTC
v_call: TRBV5-6; clone_size: few; d_call: -; j_call: TRBJ1-5; cdr3_aa: CASSLSRRGASQPQHF; cdr3_nt: TGTGCCAGCAGCTTAAGTAGGAGGGGCGCCAGTCAGCCCCAGCATTTT
v_call: TRBV29-1; clone_size: -; d_call: -; j_call: TRBJ1-1; cdr3_aa: CSVEFLNAEAFF; cdr3_nt: TGCAGCGTTGAGTTCCTGAACGCTGAAGCTTTCTTT
v_call: TRBV10-3; clone_size: many; d_call: -; j_call: TRBJ1-1; cdr3_aa: CAISESIVVTAEAFF; cdr3_nt: TGTGCCATCAGTGAGTCGATAGTGGTGACAGCTGAAGCTTTCTTT
v_call: TRBV7-9; clone_size: few; d_call: TRBD1; j_call: TRBJ1-3; cdr3_aa: CASSLDGQGGDTIYF; cdr3_nt: TGTGCCAGCAGCCTTGACGGACAGGGCGGTGACACCATATATTTT
v_call: TRBV4-2; clone_size: few; d_call: -; j_call: TRBJ2-1; cdr3_aa: CASSQVRQGLGNEQFF; cdr3_nt: TGTGCCAGCAGCCAAGTACGGCAGGGCTTGGGGAATGAGCAGTTCTTC
v_call: TRBV5-1; clone_size: many; d_call: -; j_call: TRBJ2-5; cdr3_aa: CASSLAPPETQYF; cdr3_nt: TGCGCCAGCAGCTTGGCGCCCCCAGAGACCCAGTACTTC
v_call: TRBV12-3/TRBV12-4; clone_size: -; d_call: -; j_call: TRBJ1-2; cdr3_aa: CASTETGRPYGYTF; cdr3_nt: TGTGCCAGCACGGAGACGGGACGACCCTATGGCTACACCTTC
v_call: TRBV4-2; clone_size: few; d_call: TRBD2; j_call: TRBJ2-2; cdr3_aa: CASSQASGRASTGELFF; cdr3_nt: TGTGCCAGCAGCCAGGCTAGCGGGAGGGCAAGCACCGGGGAGCTGTTTTTT
v_call: TRBV19; clone_size: -; d_call: -; j_call: TRBJ2-3; cdr3_aa: CASSIAPGARTDTQYF; cdr3_nt: TGTGCCAGTAGTATAGCTCCGGGAGCTCGCACAGATACGCAGTATTTT
v_call: TRBV6-5; clone_size: -; d_call: -; j_call: TRBJ2-2; cdr3_aa: CASSYYREANTGELFF; cdr3_nt: TGTGCCAGCAGTTACTACAGAGAAGCGAACACCGGGGAGCTGTTTTTT
v_call: TRBV7-2; clone_size: few; d_call: -; j_call: TRBJ2-2; cdr3_aa: CASSLELMELFF; cdr3_nt: TGTGCCAGCAGCCTGGAGCTAATGGAGCTGTTTTTT
v_call: TRBV6-1; clone_size: -; d_call: TRBD2; j_call: TRBJ2-1; cdr3_aa: CASNPGLRSYNEQFF; cdr3_nt: TGTGCCAGCAACCCGGGACTAAGATCCTACAATGAGCAGTTCTTC
v_call: TRBV11-2; clone_size: few; d_call: -; j_call: TRBJ1-6; cdr3_aa: CASSLAGGDSPLHF; cdr3_nt: TGTGCCAGCAGCTTAGCTGGGGGGGACTCACCCCTCCACTTT
v_call: TRBV7-6; clone_size: few; d_call: -; j_call: TRBJ2-1; cdr3_aa: CASSLALGAGLDNEQFF; cdr3_nt: TGTGCCAGCAGCTTAGCGTTGGGGGCGGGGCTGGACAATGAGCAGTTCTTC
v_call: TRBV9; clone_size: few; d_call: -; j_call: TRBJ1-2; cdr3_aa: CASSGKNYGYTF; cdr3_nt: TGTGCCAGCAGCGGAAAGAACTATGGCTACACCTTC
v_call: TRBV18; clone_size: few; d_call: -; j_call: TRBJ1-5; cdr3_aa: CASSLDSGSQPQHF; cdr3_nt: TGTGCCAGCTCACTCGACAGCGGGAGCCAGCCCCAGCATTTT
v_call: TRBV4-1; clone_size: -; d_call: -; j_call: TRBJ2-1; cdr3_aa: CASSLQVGSNSFNEQFF; cdr3_nt: TGCGCCAGCAGCCTACAGGTGGGCAGTAACTCCTTTAATGAGCAGTTCTTC